These T cell receptor beta chains were read from a single sample in a study of regulatory T cells in long-lasting Graves disease. TCRdb re-called the multiplex PCR reads through MiXCR, storing one row per CDR3 protein. The sample has 350,000 to 450,000 distinct CDR3 sequences, over 15% seen once. These data were also reused for a study on T cells in Graves' hyperthyroidism and ophthalmopathy.

Sequenced material: peripheral blood mononuclear cells (PBMCs), taken at new diagnosis, from a patient treated with antithyroid drugs. The receptors shown here come from a man aged 35-49 years with Graves disease. Each CDR3 is given with its conserved first and last residue. D genes are given only for firm matches. Not all rows give a size; the values are once, few, many and, for expanded clones, a class.

j_call	clone_size	d_call	v_call	cdr3_nt	cdr3_aa
TRBJ2-5	NA	NA	TRBV9	TGTGCCAGCAGCGTAGATATTTGGGAGACCCAGTACTTC	CASSVDIWETQYF
TRBJ2-2	many	NA	TRBV19	TGTGCCAGTAAAAAGCGAGGCCAAAACACCGGGGAGCTGTTTTTT	CASKKRGQNTGELFF
TRBJ1-1	NA	NA	TRBV12-3/TRBV12-4	TGTGCCAGCAGTCAACAGGGTTACCCGAACACTGAAGCTTTCTTT	CASSQQGYPNTEAFF
TRBJ1-3	many	NA	TRBV18	TGTGCCAGCTCACCTGTTGGAAACACCATATATTTT	CASSPVGNTIYF
TRBJ1-1	NA	NA	TRBV5-1	TGCGCCAGCAGCCCCTCAATTGCGGCTGAAGCTTTCTTT	CASSPSIAAEAFF
TRBJ2-6	NA	NA	TRBV7-3	TGTGCCAGCAGCTTAGGGCCGTCCTCTGGGGCCAACGTCCTGACTTTC	CASSLGPSSGANVLTF
TRBJ2-1	many	NA	TRBV3-1	TGTGCCAGCAGCCGGAGGGGACTTAATGAGCAGTTCTTC	CASSRRGLNEQFF
TRBJ1-3	many	NA	TRBV5-1	TGCGCCAGCAGCTTACAACAGGGTGCAGGAAACACCATATATTTT	CASSLQQGAGNTIYF
TRBJ2-7	many	TRBD1	TRBV10-3	TGTGCCATCAGTGCCGGGACAGGGTCCCACGAGCAGTACTTC	CAISAGTGSHEQYF
TRBJ1-2	many	NA	TRBV2	TGTGCCAGCAGTGAAGCGCGTCGCTACACCTTC	CASSEARRYTF
TRBJ2-2	many	TRBD2	TRBV2	TGTGCCAGCAGTGACGGACTAGCGGGGGGGTACGGGGAGCTGTTTTTT	CASSDGLAGGYGELFF
TRBJ1-5	many	TRBD1	TRBV20-1	TGCAGGGTTCTGGACAGGCACAATCAGCCCCAGCATTTT	CRVLDRHNQPQHF
TRBJ1-1	NA	NA	TRBV9	TGTGCCAGCAGCGTAGGACAGACACCTTTGAACACTGAAGCTTTCTTT	CASSVGQTPLNTEAFF
TRBJ2-7	many	NA	TRBV10-3	TGTGCCATCAGTGAGTATAGCAACGAGCAGTACTTC	CAISEYSNEQYF
TRBJ2-7	few	NA	TRBV3-1	TGTGCCAGCAGCCAAGGATTCGGCGGTTTGGGCGAGCAGTACTTC	CASSQGFGGLGEQYF
TRBJ1-1	NA	TRBD1	TRBV6-1	TGTGCCAGCAGGCGGACAGGCGGTTTCACTGAAGCTTTCTTT	CASRRTGGFTEAFF
TRBJ2-6	NA	TRBD2	TRBV19	TGTGCCAGTAAGGCGGGGGGATCTGGGGCCAACGTCCTGACTTTC	CASKAGGSGANVLTF
TRBJ2-3	many	NA	TRBV2	TGTGCCAGCAGACAAACACCCCGTCTAATGGATACGCAGTATTTT	CASRQTPRLMDTQYF